A single sample gave rise to the 18 T cell receptor beta chains below, sequenced in a study of CD8 T cells in Susac syndrome. After extraction with the RNeasy kit, about 0.45 to 1 ug of the RNA was reverse transcribed using random hexamers. One entry per CDR3 protein results from TCRdb running MiXCR on the immunoSEQ multiplex PCR reads. This sample has approximately 120,000 distinct CDR3 sequences, with about 93% found just once. The sample was CD8+ T cells from PBMCs. These receptor sequences come from a human donor with Susac syndrome.

The genes are TRBV29-1 and TRBJ2-1; 10 nucleotides match TRBD2. The CDR3 runs 12 residues. Trimming cost V 7 bases and J 5 bases; bases outside gene matches: 2. Per the germline V gene, CDR1 is SQVTM and CDR2 is ANQGSEA. DNA for the CDR3: TGCAGCGAACTAGCGGGGAACAATGAGCAGTTCTTC. Amino acids: CSELAGNNEQFF.

The rearrangement links TRBV7-9 to TRBJ2-7; 11 bases fit TRBD2. V was pared by 2 bases and J by 7 bases, with 10 bases of the junction left unmatched. Germline CDR1 is SEHNR and CDR2 is FQNEAQ (reference sequence). This CDR3 is 16 amino acids long. The DNA of the CDR3 is TGTGCCAGCAGCTTAAAGACTAGCGGGGTCCCCGGGGAGCAGTACTTC. This gives the protein CASSLKTSGVPGEQYF.

V gene TRBV7-3 combines with J gene TRBJ2-5, with 8 bases lining up with TRBD2. This CDR3 has 15 amino acids. V trimming: 5 bases; J trimming: 1 base; junction bases outside the gene matches: 6. Germline V gene lookup returns CDR1 SGHTA and CDR2 FQGTGA. DNA of the CDR3: TGTGCCAGCAGCCTACGGGGGGGCCCCCAAGAGACCCAGTACTTC. Protein: CASSLRGGPQETQYF.

The chain has TRBV10-3 and TRBJ2-7, with TRBD2 matching 9 bases. V dropped 9 bases and J dropped 3; count of bases not matched to a gene: 3. The CDR3 spans 12 residues. Germline V CDR1 and CDR2: ENHRY, SYGVKD. The CDR3 loop reads CAILTSGYEQYF. The CDR3 DNA follows: TGTGCCATTTTGACTAGCGGCTACGAGCAGTACTTC.

This rearrangement joins TRBV7-8 to TRBJ1-1; D may be TRBD1 (5 bases). Germline-derived CDR1 and CDR2 are SGHVS and FQNEAQ. The germline V and J ends were trimmed by 1 base and 4 bases, with 13 bases remaining between them. This CDR3 comprises 15 residues. This CDR3 reads CASSLVFGGGTEAFF. The DNA for the CDR3 is TGTGCCAGCAGCTTAGTGTTCGGGGGTGGCACTGAAGCTTTCTTT.

This sequence joins TRBV12-3 or TRBV12-4 and TRBJ2-3; the D gene is possibly TRBD2 (6 bases). With 7 bases removed from V and 2 bases from J, the gap between germline ends came to 13 bases. The CDR3 is 14 residues long. CDR3 protein: CASMRERLTDTQYF. The DNA of the CDR3 is TGTGCCAGCATGCGGGAAAGACTCACAGATACGCAGTATTTT.

The chain couples TRBV7-8 to TRBJ2-7; 10 positions agree with TRBD1. CDR3 size: 15 residues. Per germline, CDR1 SGHVS and CDR2 FQNEAQ. Trimming took 4 bases from V and 1 from J; bases not matched to a gene: 4. CDR3 protein: CASSSPGQGSYEQYF. CDR3 bases: TGTGCCAGCAGCTCACCGGGACAGGGGTCCTACGAGCAGTACTTC.

The chain combines TRBV13 with TRBJ2-7; 9 bases match TRBD1. Unmatched junction bases numbered 10, after V lost 5 bases and J lost 2 bases. Germline-derived CDR1 and CDR2 are PRHDT and FYEKMQ (reference sequence). The CDR3 runs to 16 residues. The CDR3 reads CASSPDRGDRAYEQYF. The CDR3 region has the DNA TGTGCCAGCAGCCCAGATCGAGGGGACAGGGCCTACGAGCAGTACTTC.

CDR3 sequence (DNA): TGTGCCACATACGGGGGAGGGACAGATACGCAGTATTTT. As protein: CATYGGGTDTQYF. The chain uses TRBV10-3 and TRBJ2-3; 7 bases fit TRBD2. V trimming: 10 bases; J trimming: 3 bases; junction bases outside the gene matches: 7. The CDR3 length is 13 residues. In germline, CDR1 is ENHRY, CDR2 SYGVKD.

The V and J genes are TRBV5-1 and TRBJ1-2, with TRBD1 matching over 9 bases. The CDR3 runs 17 residues. Germline loops: CDR1 SGHRS, CDR2 YFSETQ. Trimming removed 2 bases from V and 1 base from J; junction bases left unmatched: 9. The CDR3: CASSLRTGASFNYGYTF. CDR3 in DNA: TGCGCCAGCAGCTTACGGACAGGGGCCTCTTTTAACTATGGCTACACCTTC. The whole variable domain, remainder taken from reference TRBV5-1 and TRBJ1-2, is KAGVTQTPRYLIKTRGQQVTLSCSPISGHRSVSWYQQTPGQGLQFLFEYFSETQRNKGNFPGRFSGRQFSNSRSEMNVSTLELGDSALYLCASSLRTGASFNYGYTFGSGTRLTVV.

This clonotype showed up just a few times. The rearrangement uses TRBV11-2 and TRBJ2-7, with no clear D. Germline values: CDR1 SGHAT, CDR2 FQNNGV. The CDR3 is 15 residues long. Trimming left V 4 bases short and J 3 bases short, with 16 bases between. CDR3 nucleotides: TGTGCCAGCAGCTGGGCCCGGTCGGTAGGCTACGAGCAGTACTTC. Translating it yields CASSWARSVGYEQYF.

Points on this clonotype: The junction and the germline gene differ at one end; a read error may be behind it. The chain recombines TRBV5-6 with TRBJ1-1; 9 nucleotides match TRBD1. The CDR3 runs to 16 residues. Germline-derived CDR1 and CDR2 are SGHDT and YYEEEE. The CDR3 sequence: CASSLGGTGRNAEAFF. The CDR3 nucleotides read TGTGCCAGCAGCTTGGGGGGGACAGGGAGGAACGCTGAAGCTTTCTTT.

The chain uses TRBV2 and TRBJ2-7; D remains ambiguous. V dropped 6 bases and J dropped 2 bases, with 11 bases sitting between them. CDR1 is SNHLY and CDR2 is FYNNEI in the germline V gene. CDR3 length: 13 amino acids. CDR3 in amino acids: CASRSYSTYEQYF. CDR3 coding DNA: TGTGCCAGCAGGAGCTACTCCACCTACGAGCAGTACTTC.

The J gene is TRBJ2-5, the V gene TRBV5-6, with D possibly called TRBD1 or TRBD2 (6 bases each). V gave up 4 bases and J gave up 7 bases, with 20 bases separating them. The CDR3 contains 15 residues. Germline CDR1 and CDR2: SGHDT and YYEEEE. The CDR3 reads CASSTGGGNRATQYF. CDR3 nucleotide sequence: TGTGCCAGCAGCACCGGAGGGGGAAATAGGGCGACCCAGTACTTC.

This chain joins TRBV28 and TRBJ2-2; D is undetermined. The V and J ends lost 5 bases and 4 bases respectively, with 5 bases between them. CDR1 is MDHEN and CDR2 is SYDVKM in the germline V gene. This CDR3 is 12 amino acids long. The CDR3 DNA follows: TGTGCCAGCAGTAAAGCCACCGGGGAGCTGTTTTTT. Residues: CASSKATGELFF.

The J gene is TRBJ2-1, the V gene TRBV11-2; either TRBD1 or TRBD2 may supply D (5 bases each). Germline V gives CDR1 SGHAT, CDR2 FQNNGV. CDR3 length: 13 residues. Trimming shortened V by 5 bases and J by 7 bases, and 12 bases separated the two germline ends. The CDR3 loop reads CASSPGWGNEQFF. In nucleotides, the CDR3 is TGTGCCAGCAGCCCCGGGTGGGGGAATGAGCAGTTCTTC.

The genes are TRBV20-1 and TRBJ1-1, with D unresolved. The CDR3 is 11 amino acids. Germline values: CDR1 DFQATT, CDR2 SNEGSKA (reference sequence). The germline V and J ends were trimmed by 7 bases and 1 base, with 7 bases remaining between them. CDR3 coding DNA: TGCAGTGAAGAACAGAACACTGAAGCTTTCTTT. Protein sequence: CSEEQNTEAFF.

The chain employs TRBV6-2 or TRBV6-3 and TRBJ2-2; no clear D. Looked up from germline, CDR1 is MNHEY and CDR2 is SVGEGT. The CDR3 totals 12 residues. The V end was cut by 7 bases, the J end by 7 bases, with 10 bases between. CDR3 in amino acids: CASNRMNGELFF. The CDR3 nucleotides are TGTGCCAGCAATAGAATGAACGGGGAGCTGTTTTTT.